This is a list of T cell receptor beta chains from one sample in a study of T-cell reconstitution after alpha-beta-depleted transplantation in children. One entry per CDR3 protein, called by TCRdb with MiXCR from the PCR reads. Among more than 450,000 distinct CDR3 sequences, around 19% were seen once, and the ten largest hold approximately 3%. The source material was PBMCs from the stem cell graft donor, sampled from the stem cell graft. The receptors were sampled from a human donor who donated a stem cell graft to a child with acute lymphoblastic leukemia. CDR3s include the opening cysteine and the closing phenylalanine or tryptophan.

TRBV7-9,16,CASSLTQGDSNQPQHF
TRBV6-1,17,CASSKSPSGIKPYEQYF
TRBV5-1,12,CASRVQADEQFF
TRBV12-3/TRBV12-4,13,CASRSGGTDTQYF
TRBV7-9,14,CASSRALLSHEQYF
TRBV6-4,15,CASSDIGEGTPGQYF
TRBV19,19,CASSSTGGVSSYSNQPQHF
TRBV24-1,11,CATRDTDTQYF
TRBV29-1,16,CSAGQIPTSSQETQYF
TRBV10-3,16,CAISEVSGGSYNEQFF
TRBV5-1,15,CASSLASTGSTEAFF
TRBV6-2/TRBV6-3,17,CASSLSVLAALQETQYF
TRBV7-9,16,CASSWGTSGGHNEQFF
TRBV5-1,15,CASSFLAGAYYEQYF
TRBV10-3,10,CATRDGGYTF
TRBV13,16,CASSRRAGGLYNEQFF
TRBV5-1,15,CASSLEASGFNEQFF
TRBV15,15,CATSRDLAGAPEQYF
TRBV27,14,CASSPLEPTGELFF
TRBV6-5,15,CASSNVGTDYYGYTF
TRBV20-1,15,CSARDFGKRGNEQFF
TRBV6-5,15,CASRSGQLKNTEAFF
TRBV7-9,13,CASSGALNEKLFF
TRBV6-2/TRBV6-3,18,CASRGAQGTGFSNQPQHF
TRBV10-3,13,CAISLDRSYEQYF
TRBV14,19,CASSHRLGVGMGSSYEQYF
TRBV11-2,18,CASSSPGLAGGSYNEQFF
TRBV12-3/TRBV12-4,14,CASNQGGDRYGYTF
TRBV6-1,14,CASSGGVDGNGYTF
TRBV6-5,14,CASSYSGGSYEQYF
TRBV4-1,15,CASSQDTRPSSEQYF
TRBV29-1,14,CSVEGTGSDNEQFF
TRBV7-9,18,CASRPNPRETFSGNTIYF
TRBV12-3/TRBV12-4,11,CASSYMDEQYF
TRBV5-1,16,CASSPKGQGISYEQYF
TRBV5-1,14,CASSWAGSSYEQYF
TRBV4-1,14,CASSSSVISYEQYF
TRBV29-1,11,CSVGGPNEQFF
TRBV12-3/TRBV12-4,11,CASSGGEEQYF
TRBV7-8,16,CASSSPGLAGGHEQFF
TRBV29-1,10,CSVGPDTQYF
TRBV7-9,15,CASSGTDTSNQPQHF
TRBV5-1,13,CASSFTEGREAFF
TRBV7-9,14,CASSLPRQKSEQYF
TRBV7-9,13,CASSHDLFREQYF
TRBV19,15,CASSPRLSSPGGYTF
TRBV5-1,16,CASSTDPGASGNTIYF
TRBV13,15,CASSPGLAENNEQFF
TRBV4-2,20,CASSPGPVVSGLATYNEQFF
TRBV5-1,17,CASSFKLISGGYNEQFF
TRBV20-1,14,CSARDQGQHGELFF